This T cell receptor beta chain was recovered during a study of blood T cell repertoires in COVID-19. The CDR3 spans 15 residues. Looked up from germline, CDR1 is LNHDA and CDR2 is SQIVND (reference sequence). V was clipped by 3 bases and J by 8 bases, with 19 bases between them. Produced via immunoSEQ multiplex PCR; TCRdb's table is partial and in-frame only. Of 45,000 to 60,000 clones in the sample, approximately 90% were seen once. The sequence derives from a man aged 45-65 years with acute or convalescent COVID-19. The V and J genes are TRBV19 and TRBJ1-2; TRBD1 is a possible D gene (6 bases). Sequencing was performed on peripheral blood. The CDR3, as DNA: TGTGCCAGTAGTATTATGACAGGAGTTCGAGGGGGCTACACCTTC. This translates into CASSIMTGVRGGYTF.